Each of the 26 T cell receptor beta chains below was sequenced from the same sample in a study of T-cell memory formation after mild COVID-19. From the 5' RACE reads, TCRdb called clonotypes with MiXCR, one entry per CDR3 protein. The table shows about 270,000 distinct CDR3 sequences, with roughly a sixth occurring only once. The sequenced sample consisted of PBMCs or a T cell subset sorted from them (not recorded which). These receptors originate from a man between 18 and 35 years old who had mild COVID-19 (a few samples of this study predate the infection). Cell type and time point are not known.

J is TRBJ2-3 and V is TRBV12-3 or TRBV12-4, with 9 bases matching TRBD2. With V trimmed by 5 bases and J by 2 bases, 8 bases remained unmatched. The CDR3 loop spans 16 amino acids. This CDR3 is CASSLEAGGYTDTQYF. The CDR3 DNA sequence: TGTGCCAGCAGTCTGGAAGCGGGGGGTTACACAGATACGCAGTATTTT.

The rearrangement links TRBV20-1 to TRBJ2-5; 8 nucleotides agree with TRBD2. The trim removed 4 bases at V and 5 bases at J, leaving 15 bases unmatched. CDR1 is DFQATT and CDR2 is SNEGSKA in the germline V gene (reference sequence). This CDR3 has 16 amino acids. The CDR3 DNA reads TGCAGTGCTATACCAGCGGGGGCGGCTCGGCGGGAGACCCAGTACTTC. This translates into CSAIPAGAARRETQYF.

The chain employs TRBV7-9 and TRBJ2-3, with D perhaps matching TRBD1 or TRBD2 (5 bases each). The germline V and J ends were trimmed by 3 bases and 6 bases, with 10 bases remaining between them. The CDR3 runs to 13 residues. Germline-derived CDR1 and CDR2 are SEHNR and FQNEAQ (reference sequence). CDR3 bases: TGTGCCAGCAGCTTCACGGGGCTGGATACGCAGTATTTT. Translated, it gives CASSFTGLDTQYF.

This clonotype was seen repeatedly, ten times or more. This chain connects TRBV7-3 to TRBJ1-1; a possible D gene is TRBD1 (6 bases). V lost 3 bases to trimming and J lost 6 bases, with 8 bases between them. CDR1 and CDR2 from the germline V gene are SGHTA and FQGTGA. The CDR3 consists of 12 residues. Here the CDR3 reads CASSFGGPEAFF. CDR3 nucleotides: TGTGCCAGCAGCTTTGGGGGGCCTGAAGCTTTCTTT.

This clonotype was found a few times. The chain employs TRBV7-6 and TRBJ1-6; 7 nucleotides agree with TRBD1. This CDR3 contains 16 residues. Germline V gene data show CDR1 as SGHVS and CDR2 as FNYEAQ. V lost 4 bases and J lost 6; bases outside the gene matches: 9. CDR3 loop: CASSWTDRFTNSPLHF. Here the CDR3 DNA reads TGTGCCAGCAGCTGGACGGACAGGTTTACTAATTCACCCCTCCACTTT.

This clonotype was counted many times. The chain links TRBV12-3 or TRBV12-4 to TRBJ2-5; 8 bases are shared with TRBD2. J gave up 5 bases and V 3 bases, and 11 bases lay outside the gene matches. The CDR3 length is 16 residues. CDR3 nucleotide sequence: TGTGCCAGCAGTTTCGGCGGGGGGAATTCTTTTGAGACCCAGTACTTC. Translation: CASSFGGGNSFETQYF.

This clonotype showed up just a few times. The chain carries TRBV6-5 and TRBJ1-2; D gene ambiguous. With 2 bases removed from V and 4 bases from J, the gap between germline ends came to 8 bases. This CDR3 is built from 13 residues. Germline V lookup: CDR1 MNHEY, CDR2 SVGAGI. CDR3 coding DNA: TGTGCCAGCAGTTACGGGCAGGCCTATGGCTACACCTTC. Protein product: CASSYGQAYGYTF.

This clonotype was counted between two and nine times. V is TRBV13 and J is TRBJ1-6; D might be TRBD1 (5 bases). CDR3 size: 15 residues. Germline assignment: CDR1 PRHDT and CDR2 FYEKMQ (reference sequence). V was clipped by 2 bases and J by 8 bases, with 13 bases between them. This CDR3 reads CASSLQGFGDSPLHF. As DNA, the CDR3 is TGTGCCAGCAGCTTACAGGGTTTTGGGGATTCACCCCTCCACTTT.

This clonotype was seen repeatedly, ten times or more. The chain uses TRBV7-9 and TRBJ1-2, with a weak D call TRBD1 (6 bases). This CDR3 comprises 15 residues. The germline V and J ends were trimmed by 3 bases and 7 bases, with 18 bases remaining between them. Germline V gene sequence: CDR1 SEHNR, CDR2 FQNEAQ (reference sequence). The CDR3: CASSFGAGTFVGYTF. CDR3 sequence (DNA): TGTGCCAGCAGCTTTGGGGCAGGGACATTCGTTGGCTACACCTTC.

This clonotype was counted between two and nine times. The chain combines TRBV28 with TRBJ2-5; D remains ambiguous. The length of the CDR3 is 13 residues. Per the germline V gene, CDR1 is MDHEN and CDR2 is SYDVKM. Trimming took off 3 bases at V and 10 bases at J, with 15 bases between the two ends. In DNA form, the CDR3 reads TGTGCCAGCAGTTTTTCCGGGCTCGTTGACCAGTACTTC. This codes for CASSFSGLVDQYF. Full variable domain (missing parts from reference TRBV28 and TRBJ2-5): DVKVTQSSRYLVKRTGEKVFLECVQDMDHENMFWYRQDPGLGLRLIYFSYDVKMKEKGDIPEGYSVSREKKERFSLILESASTNQTSMYLCASSFSGLVDQYFGPGTRLLVL.

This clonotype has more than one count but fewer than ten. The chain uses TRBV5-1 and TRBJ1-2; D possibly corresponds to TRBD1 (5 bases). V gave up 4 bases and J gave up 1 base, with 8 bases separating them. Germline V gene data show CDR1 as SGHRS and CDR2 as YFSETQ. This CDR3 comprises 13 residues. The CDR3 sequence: CASSIDSNYGYTF. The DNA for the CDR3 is TGCGCCAGCAGCATCGACAGTAACTATGGCTACACCTTC. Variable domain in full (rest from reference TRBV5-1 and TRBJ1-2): KAGVTQTPRYLIKTRGQQVTLSCSPISGHRSVSWYQQTPGQGLQFLFEYFSETQRNKGNFPGRFSGRQFSNSRSEMNVSTLELGDSALYLCASSIDSNYGYTFGSGTRLTVV.

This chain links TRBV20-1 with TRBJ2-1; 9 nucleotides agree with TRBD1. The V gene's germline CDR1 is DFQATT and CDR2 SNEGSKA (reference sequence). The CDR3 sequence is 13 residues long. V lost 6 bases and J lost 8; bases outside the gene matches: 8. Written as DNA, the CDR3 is TGCAGTGCCAGGGACAGGGTCAGGGATGAGCAGTTCTTC. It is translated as CSARDRVRDEQFF.

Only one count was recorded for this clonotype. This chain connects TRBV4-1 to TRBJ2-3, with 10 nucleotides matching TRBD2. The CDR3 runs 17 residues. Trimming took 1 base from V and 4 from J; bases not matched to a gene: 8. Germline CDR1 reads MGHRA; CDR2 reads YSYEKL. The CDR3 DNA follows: TGCGCCAGCAGCCAAGTACTTAGCGGGGGGCGGTCAGATACGCAGTATTTT. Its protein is CASSQVLSGGRSDTQYF.

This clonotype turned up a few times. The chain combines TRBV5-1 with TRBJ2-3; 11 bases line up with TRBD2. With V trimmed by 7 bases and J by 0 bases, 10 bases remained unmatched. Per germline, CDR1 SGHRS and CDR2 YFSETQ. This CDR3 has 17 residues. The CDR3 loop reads CASAGVAGGPSTDTQYF. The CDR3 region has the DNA TGCGCCAGCGCGGGGGTAGCGGGGGGGCCGAGCACAGATACGCAGTATTTT.

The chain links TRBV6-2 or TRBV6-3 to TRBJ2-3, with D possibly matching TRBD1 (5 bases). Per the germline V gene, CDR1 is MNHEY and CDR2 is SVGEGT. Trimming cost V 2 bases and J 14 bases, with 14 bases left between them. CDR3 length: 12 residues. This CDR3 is CASSYGQGTVYF. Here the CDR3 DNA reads TGTGCCAGCAGTTACGGCCAGGGAACGGTGTATTTT.

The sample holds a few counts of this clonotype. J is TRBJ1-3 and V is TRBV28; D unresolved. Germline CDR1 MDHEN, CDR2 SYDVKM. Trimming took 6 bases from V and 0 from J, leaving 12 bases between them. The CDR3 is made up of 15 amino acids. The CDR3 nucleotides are TGTGCCAGCAGCCCGCCGACCGGCTCTGGAAACACCATATATTTT. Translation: CASSPPTGSGNTIYF.

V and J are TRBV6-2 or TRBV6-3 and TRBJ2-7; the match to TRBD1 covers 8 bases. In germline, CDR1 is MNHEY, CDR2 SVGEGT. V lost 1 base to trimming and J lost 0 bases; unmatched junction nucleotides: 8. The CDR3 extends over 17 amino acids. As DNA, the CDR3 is TGTGCCAGCAGTTACTTCTTGGGGACAGGCCCCTCCTACGAGCAGTACTTC. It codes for CASSYFLGTGPSYEQYF.

CDR3 DNA: TGCGCCAGCAGCTTGGTAACAGTTAACTATGGCTACACCTTC. Its translation: CASSLVTVNYGYTF. This chain links TRBV5-1 with TRBJ1-2; D ambiguous. CDR3 length: 14 amino acids. V lost 0 bases and J lost 1, with 7 bases in between. Germline CDR1 reads SGHRS; CDR2 reads YFSETQ.

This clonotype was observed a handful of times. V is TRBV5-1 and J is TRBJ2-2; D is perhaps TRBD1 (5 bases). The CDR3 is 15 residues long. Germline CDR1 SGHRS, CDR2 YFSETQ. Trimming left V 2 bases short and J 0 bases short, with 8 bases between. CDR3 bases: TGCGCCAGCAGCTTTATGACAGCGAACACCGGGGAGCTGTTTTTT. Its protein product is CASSFMTANTGELFF.

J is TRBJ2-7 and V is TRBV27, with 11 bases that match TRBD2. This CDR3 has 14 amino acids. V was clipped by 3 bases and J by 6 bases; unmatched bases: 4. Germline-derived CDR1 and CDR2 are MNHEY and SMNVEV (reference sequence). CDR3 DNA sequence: TGTGCCAGCAGTTTTAGCGGGGGGGCTGCCGAGCAGTACGTC. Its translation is CASSFSGGAAEQYV.

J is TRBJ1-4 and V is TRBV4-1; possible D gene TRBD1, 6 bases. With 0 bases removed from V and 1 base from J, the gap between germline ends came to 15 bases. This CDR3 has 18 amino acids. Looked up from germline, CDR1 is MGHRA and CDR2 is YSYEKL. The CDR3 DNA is TGCGCCAGCAGCCAAGATCTGACGGGCAGGGGAACTAATGAAAAACTGTTTTTT. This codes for CASSQDLTGRGTNEKLFF.

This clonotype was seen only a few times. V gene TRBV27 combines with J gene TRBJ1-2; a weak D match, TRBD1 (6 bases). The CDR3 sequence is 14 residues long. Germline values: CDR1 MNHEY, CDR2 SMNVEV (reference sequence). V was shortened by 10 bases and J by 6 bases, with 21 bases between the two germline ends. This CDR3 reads CATRRSGGPNGYTF. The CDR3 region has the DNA TGTGCCACCAGAAGGTCCGGGGGGCCAAATGGCTACACCTTC.

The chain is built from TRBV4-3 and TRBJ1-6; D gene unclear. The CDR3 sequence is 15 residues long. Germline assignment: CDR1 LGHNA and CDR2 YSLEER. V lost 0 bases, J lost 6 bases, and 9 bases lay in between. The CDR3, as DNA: TGCGCCAGCAGCCAAGATTGGACGGCTAATTCACCCCTCCACTTT. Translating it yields CASSQDWTANSPLHF.

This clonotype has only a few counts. For the CDR3, the DNA is TGCGCCAGCAGCCAAGATGTGGGGACAGGGGGCATGGAGGCTTTCTTT. Protein sequence: CASSQDVGTGGMEAFF. V and J are TRBV4-3 and TRBJ1-1; 12 bases match TRBD1. Trimming took 0 bases from V and 11 from J; bases not matched to a gene: 10. The CDR3 has 16 residues. Germline values: CDR1 LGHNA, CDR2 YSLEER.

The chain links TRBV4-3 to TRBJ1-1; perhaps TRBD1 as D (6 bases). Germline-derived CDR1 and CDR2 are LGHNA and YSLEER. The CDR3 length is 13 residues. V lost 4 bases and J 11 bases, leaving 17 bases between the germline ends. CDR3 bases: TGCGCCAGCAGCCCCGGGGGGCGACTTCCTGCTTTCTTT. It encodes CASSPGGRLPAFF.

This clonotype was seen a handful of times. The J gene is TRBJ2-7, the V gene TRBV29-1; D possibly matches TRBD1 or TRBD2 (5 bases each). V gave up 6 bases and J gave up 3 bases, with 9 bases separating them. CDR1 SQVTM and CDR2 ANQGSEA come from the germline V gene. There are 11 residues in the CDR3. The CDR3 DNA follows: TGCAGCGTACGGGACGGCTACGAGCAGTACTTC. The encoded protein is CSVRDGYEQYF.